The T cell receptor beta chain under discussion was sequenced for a study of high-grade serous ovarian cancer treatment subgroups. The overall study: Samples averaged about 15,000 reads and thousands of unique TCR beta rearrangements. The study, taken as a whole, reports: Repertoire analysis covered CDR3 alone, not CDR1 or CDR2.

V was clipped by 7 bases and J by 2 bases, with 16 bases between them. Germline CDR1 is MNHEY and CDR2 is SMNVEV (reference sequence). There are 15 residues in the CDR3. Tumor samples were obtained before definitive surgery or chemotherapy. This clone was recorded once. Its cognate antigen is unknown. Sequencing was performed with immunoSEQ multiplex PCR; in TCRdb, only in-frame clones are kept and a portion is missing. The table includes under 2,000 clones, around 80% detected once. The receptor comes from a human donor with high-grade serous ovarian cancer. Sequences were obtained from tumor tissue. The V and J genes are TRBV27 and TRBJ2-3; maybe TRBD2 (6 bases). This CDR3 is CASTWREGLTDTQYF. In DNA form, the CDR3 reads TGTGCCAGCACGTGGCGGGAAGGCCTCACAGATACGCAGTATTTT.